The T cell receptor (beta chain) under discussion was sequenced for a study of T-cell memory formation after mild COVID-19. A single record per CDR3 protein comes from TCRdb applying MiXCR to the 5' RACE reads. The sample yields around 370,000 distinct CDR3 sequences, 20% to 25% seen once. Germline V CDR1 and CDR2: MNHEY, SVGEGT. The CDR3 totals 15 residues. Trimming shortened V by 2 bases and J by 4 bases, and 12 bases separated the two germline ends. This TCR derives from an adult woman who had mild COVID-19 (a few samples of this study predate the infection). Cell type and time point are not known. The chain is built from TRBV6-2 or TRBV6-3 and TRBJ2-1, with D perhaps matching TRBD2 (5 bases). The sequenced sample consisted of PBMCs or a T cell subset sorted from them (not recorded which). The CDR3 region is CASSYADSQYNEQFF. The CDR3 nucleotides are TGTGCCAGCAGTTACGCGGACTCCCAGTACAATGAGCAGTTCTTC.